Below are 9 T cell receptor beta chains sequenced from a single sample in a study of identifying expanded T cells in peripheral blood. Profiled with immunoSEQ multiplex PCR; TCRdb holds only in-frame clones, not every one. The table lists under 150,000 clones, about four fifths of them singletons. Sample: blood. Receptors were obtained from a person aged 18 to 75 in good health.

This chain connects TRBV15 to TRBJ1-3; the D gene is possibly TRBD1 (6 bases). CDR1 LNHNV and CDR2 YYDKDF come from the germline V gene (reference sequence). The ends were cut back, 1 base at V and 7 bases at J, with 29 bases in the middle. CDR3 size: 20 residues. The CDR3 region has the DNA TGTGCCACCAGCAGAGGGATGAGAAGAGGGGCGACAGGTTTCGCGAACACCATATATTTT. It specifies CATSRGMRRGATGFANTIYF.

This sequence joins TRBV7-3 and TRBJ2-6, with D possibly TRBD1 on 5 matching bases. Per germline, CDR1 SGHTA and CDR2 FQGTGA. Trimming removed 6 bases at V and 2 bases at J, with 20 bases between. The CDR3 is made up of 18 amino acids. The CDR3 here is CASSRDSPVVPGANVLTF. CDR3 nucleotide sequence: TGTGCCAGCAGTCGAGACAGTCCCGTTGTTCCTGGGGCCAACGTCCTGACTTTC.

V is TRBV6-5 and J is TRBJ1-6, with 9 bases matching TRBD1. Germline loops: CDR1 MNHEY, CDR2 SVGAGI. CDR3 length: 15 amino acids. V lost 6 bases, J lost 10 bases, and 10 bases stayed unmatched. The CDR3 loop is CASSQTGGWESPLHF. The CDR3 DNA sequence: TGTGCCAGCAGCCAAACAGGGGGCTGGGAATCACCCCTCCACTTT.

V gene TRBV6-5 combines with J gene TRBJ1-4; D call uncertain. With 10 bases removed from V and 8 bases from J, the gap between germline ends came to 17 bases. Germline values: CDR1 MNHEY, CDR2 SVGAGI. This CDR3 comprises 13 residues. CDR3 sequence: CATQAFPGEKLFF. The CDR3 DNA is TGTGCCACTCAAGCATTCCCGGGGGAAAAACTGTTTTTT.

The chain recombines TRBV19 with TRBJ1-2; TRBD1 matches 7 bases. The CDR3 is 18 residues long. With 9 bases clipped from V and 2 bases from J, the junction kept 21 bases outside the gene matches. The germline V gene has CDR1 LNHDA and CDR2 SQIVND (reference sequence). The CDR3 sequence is CASRGMDRLKNANYGYTF. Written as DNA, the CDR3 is TGTGCCAGCAGGGGGATGGACAGGCTAAAGAATGCGAACTATGGCTACACCTTC.

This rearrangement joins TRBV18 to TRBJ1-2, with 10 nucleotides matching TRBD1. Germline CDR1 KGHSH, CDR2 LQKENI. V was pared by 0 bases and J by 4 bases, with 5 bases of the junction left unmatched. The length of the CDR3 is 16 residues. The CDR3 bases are TGTGCCAGCTCACCACCTGCGGGACAGGGGCTCTATGGCTACACCTTC. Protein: CASSPPAGQGLYGYTF.

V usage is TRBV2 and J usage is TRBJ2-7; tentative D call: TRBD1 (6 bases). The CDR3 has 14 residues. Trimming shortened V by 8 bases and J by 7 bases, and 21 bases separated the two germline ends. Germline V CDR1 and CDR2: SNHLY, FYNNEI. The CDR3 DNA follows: TGTGCCAGCTGTACCTTCTTGGGGGCAAAGGAGCAGTACTTC. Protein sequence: CASCTFLGAKEQYF.

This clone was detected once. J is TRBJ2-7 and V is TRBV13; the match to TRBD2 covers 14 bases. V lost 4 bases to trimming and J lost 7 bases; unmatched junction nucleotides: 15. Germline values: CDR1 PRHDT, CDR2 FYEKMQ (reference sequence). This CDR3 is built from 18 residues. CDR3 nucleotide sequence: TGTGCCAGCAGCTCCCGCGGGAGTGAGGGACTAGCGGGGGCTGAGCAGTACTTC. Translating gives CASSSRGSEGLAGAEQYF. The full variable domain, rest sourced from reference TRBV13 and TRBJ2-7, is AAGVIQSPRHLIKEKRETATLKCYPIPRHDTVYWYQQGPGQDPQFLISFYEKMQSDKGSIPDRFSAQQFSDYHSELNMSSLELGDSALYFCASSSRGSEGLAGAEQYFGPGTRLTVT.

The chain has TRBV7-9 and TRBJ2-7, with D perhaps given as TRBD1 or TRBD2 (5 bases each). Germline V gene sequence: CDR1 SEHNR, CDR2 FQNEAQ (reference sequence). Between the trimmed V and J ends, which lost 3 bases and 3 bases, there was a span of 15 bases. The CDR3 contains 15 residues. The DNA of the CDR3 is TGTGCCAGCAGCTTCGACGGGACCCGTGGCTACGAGCAGTACTTC. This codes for CASSFDGTRGYEQYF.